This TCR beta chain was obtained from a study of CD8 T cells in ankylosing spondylitis listed by TCRdb under 2017. Turning to the overall study: T cell receptor beta repertoires were profiled in healthy donors and ankylosing spondylitis patients so that disease-linked TCR variants could be found. The full study cohort comprised about 24 ankylosing spondylitis patients and 110 or so healthy donors. Samples of peripheral blood were taken, and for ankylosing spondylitis patients, synovial fluid was collected as well. What the research found in general, with its limitations: The disease-linked clones were reported to be significantly enriched in matched synovial fluid samples from ankylosing spondylitis patients. A TCR beta motif of 8 or 9 highly homologous amino acid variants appeared characteristic of blood from ankylosing spondylitis patients. The disease-linked clones showed a CD8+ phenotype and occurred at relatively low frequencies in peripheral blood. Some of the motif variants had been reported before in the synovial fluid and blood of reactive arthritis patients, a finding that suggests common disease-initiation mechanisms.

The sample was run on an Illumina HiSeq 2500. Quantitative 5'-RACE with molecular barcodes was used to prepare TCR beta libraries. On the authors' methods: A new computational method based on a probabilistic model of VDJ rearrangement was used to identify disease-linked TCR variants. TCRdb ran its own pipeline on the public reads, namely fastp trimming at Q25 and MiXCR clone calling, and kept in-frame beta chains. Duplicate CDR3 protein sequences are folded into a single record with the most common DNA and genes. TCRdb, rather than the study authors, made the V and J calls. The sample records a few hundred thousand distinct CDR3 sequences, about 20% of which are singletons. Around 32% of the sample lies in the top ten. In regard to this clonotype: What antigen it recognizes has not been identified. The record has no base qualities; no much larger clone is one base away.

Sequenced sample: blood, either unsorted or a sorted T cell fraction (not recorded which). The clonotype comes from a male donor with ankylosing spondylitis or in good health (not recorded which).

The CDR3 region has the sequence CASSHRANTEAFF. The nucleotide sequence reads as follows: TGTGCCAGCAGTCACAGGGCGAACACTGAAGCTTTCTTT. Rearrangement joined TRBV5-6 to TRBJ1-1; TRBD1 is a weak D gene call, 6 bases matching. The germline ends are 9 bases apart after V is trimmed by 5 bases and J by 1 base. Including the terminal cysteine and phenylalanine, the CDR3 comprises 13 residues. Only the CDR3 part of the read is kept: 39 bases, read in frame from the first base. The germline V gene supplies CDR1 SGHDT and CDR2 YYEEEE.